The 8 T cell receptor beta chains presented below share a single source sample, sequenced in a study of PD-L1 blockade in urothelial cancer. The data were produced by immunoSEQ multiplex PCR, yet TCRdb's version contains in-frame clones alone and is incomplete. The top ten clones hold 2% to 3% of a sample with 53,000 or so clones, 88% of them seen once. The time point denotes: peripheral blood 6 weeks after treatment start. Source: PBMCs, taken around atezolizumab (anti-PD-L1) treatment. The receptors here all came from a man in his sixties with urothelial cancer.

CDR3 loop: CASSSQGINQPQHF. For the CDR3, the DNA is TGTGCCAGCAGCTCACAGGGGATCAATCAGCCCCAGCATTTT. J is TRBJ1-5 and V is TRBV7-2, with 7 bases fitting TRBD1. J gave up 3 bases and V 4 bases, and 3 bases lay outside the gene matches. The CDR3 is 14 amino acids. Germline V gene lookup returns CDR1 SGHTA and CDR2 FQGNSA. Full variable domain (missing parts from reference TRBV7-2 and TRBJ1-5): GAGVSQSPSNKVTEKGKDVELRCDPISGHTALYWYRQSLGQGLEFLIYFQGNSAPDKSGLPSDRFSAERTGGSVSTLTIQRTQQEDSAVYLCASSSQGINQPQHFGDGTRLSIL.

The J gene is TRBJ2-1, the V gene TRBV9; 8 bases are shared with TRBD2. The V and J ends lost 4 bases and 9 bases, in that order; junction bases with no gene match: 9. Looked up from germline, CDR1 is SGDLS and CDR2 is YYNGEE. The CDR3 sequence is 14 residues long. CDR3 coding DNA: TGTGCCAGCAGCTCTCACAGCGGGAGTACTGAGCAGTTCTTC. Translating gives CASSSHSGSTEQFF.

The CDR3 loop is CASRETGGRREKLFF. The CDR3 DNA sequence: TGTGCCAGCAGGGAAACAGGGGGCCGACGTGAAAAACTGTTTTTT. This chain uses TRBV7-2 with TRBJ1-4; 9 nucleotides match TRBD1. Germline trimming cut 6 bases from V and 7 bases from J; bases unmatched to any gene: 9. In germline, CDR1 is SGHTA, CDR2 FQGNSA. CDR3 length: 15 amino acids.

The chain joins TRBV27 to TRBJ2-7; D gene unclear. Germline-derived CDR1 and CDR2 are MNHEY and SMNVEV (reference sequence). This CDR3 spans 15 amino acids. V lost 6 bases, J lost 1 base, and 16 bases lay in between. The chain's CDR3 is CASRASAVRSYEQYF. The CDR3 DNA reads TGTGCCAGCAGGGCTTCCGCGGTTAGGTCCTACGAGCAGTACTTC.

CDR3: CASSLGPGQGLYNEQFF. DNA for the CDR3: TGCGCCAGCAGCTTGGGGCCGGGACAGGGCCTCTACAATGAGCAGTTCTTC. The gene calls are TRBV5-1 and TRBJ2-1; 9 positions agree with TRBD1. The CDR3 length is 17 residues. V lost 0 bases, J lost 3 bases, and 7 bases stayed unmatched. Germline V CDR1 and CDR2: SGHRS, YFSETQ.

The gene calls are TRBV19 and TRBJ1-3; D is unresolved. Germline V gives CDR1 LNHDA, CDR2 SQIVND (reference sequence). V was cut by 3 bases and J by 0 bases, with 6 bases left in between. CDR3 size: 14 residues. The CDR3 sequence is CASSIQYSGNTIYF. The CDR3 nucleotides are TGTGCCAGTAGTATTCAGTACTCTGGAAACACCATATATTTT.

The chain employs TRBV6-5 and TRBJ1-6; no firm D call. This CDR3 comprises 16 residues. V gave up 0 bases and J gave up 5 bases, with 11 bases separating them. Germline loops: CDR1 MNHEY, CDR2 SVGAGI. In DNA, the CDR3 is TGTGCCAGCAGTTACTCGTATGTGGGAGATAATTCACCCCTCCACTTT. Translated, it gives CASSYSYVGDNSPLHF.

The chain couples TRBV5-1 to TRBJ1-2; 7 bases line up with TRBD1. CDR1 and CDR2 (germline): SGHRS, YFSETQ. The CDR3 contains 15 residues. The J segment lost 0 bases and the V segment lost 0 bases, leaving 2 bases of the junction unmatched. The CDR3 here is CASSLAGGSNYGYTF. CDR3 nucleotides: TGCGCCAGCAGCTTGGCAGGGGGATCTAACTATGGCTACACCTTC.